This T cell receptor (beta chain) appears in the sequencing data of a study of T and B cells in COVID-19 patients. Study-wide background: Of some 19 active-infection patients, more than nine were critically ill with mechanical ventilation or extracorporeal membrane oxygenation.

Blood genomic DNA input for TRB amplification was roughly 220-500 ng. Multiplex PCR with BIOMED2 TRB-A/B primer pools amplified TRB rearrangements. TCRdb reprocessed the multiplex PCR reads via MiXCR and lists one record per CDR3 protein. The table has about 15,000 distinct CDR3 sequences, about 26% seen once. The germline V gene has CDR1 SGHTA and CDR2 FQGNSA. This CDR3 is 15 amino acids long. Deletions cut 5 bases from V and 3 bases from J, with 16 bases between. This chain connects TRBV7-2 to TRBJ1-1; D perhaps matches TRBD1 (6 bases). The sequence was collected from a human donor who had recovered from COVID-19. The material sequenced was blood. CDR3 region: CASSQGSGRYTEAFF. The CDR3, as DNA: TGTGCCAGCAGCCAGGGGTCAGGGAGATACACTGAAGCTTTCTTT.